This TCR beta chain came from a study of cytotoxic CD8 clonotypes in ibrutinib-treated CLL (dated by TCRdb to about 2021). About the full investigation: The cohort had about a dozen relapsed/refractory and 15 treatment-naive patients; some 17 were IGHV unmutated. Responses were partial in around 24 patients and complete in 2; after median about 68 months follow-up, around 15 stayed in remission and about twelve progressed. Longitudinal samples were available for about 30% of the roughly 86 trial participants. Samples at response were collected after a median of about 12 months of treatment, with a range of about 6 to 40 months. Samples averaged approximately 250,000 productive templates and tens of thousands of productive rearrangements. Cryopreserved peripheral blood mononuclear cells were collected at three points: before therapy, at response, and at either sustained remission or disease progression. General findings and caveats noted by the study authors: Public clonotypes were rare and either contracted or stayed stable during treatment, and the rise in clonality at ibrutinib response reflected the expansion of private clonotypes. An increase in clonality was observed at ibrutinib response, with clonality remaining stable during sustained remission and falling back toward baseline at progression. Sampling times were not matched between sustained-remission and progressing patients, and lymph node repertoires were not studied. At baseline, clonality was higher than in age-matched healthy donors and showed a strong correlation with circulating CD8+ T-cell counts.

The goal of deep resolution MiSeq sequencing was a depth between 1 in 1 million and 1 in 200,000 T cells, and coverage averaged 10x per clonotype. The immunoSEQ hsTCRB Kit was used to generate TCR beta libraries. Per the authors' processing: Data were analyzed with ImmunoSEQ Data Assistant and ImmunoSEQ Analyzer, with V, D and J genes assigned per IMGT definitions. Clonality was computed as one minus normalized Shannon entropy of productive rearrangement frequencies, ranging from 0 to 1. Public clonotype analysis was restricted to overrepresented clonotypes comprising at least 0.05% of each patient's repertoire. More than ten age-matched healthy donor repertoires from immuneACCESS were used as controls for clonality. As stored in TCRdb, this immuneACCESS dataset retains in-frame rearrangements with V and J assigned. A fraction of the clones does not appear; measured against another copy, unresolved V genes explain less than half of the discrepancy, and the remainder lacks a known reason. The V and J calls and clone size come from that table; D and trimming were worked out from the DNA. For this sample there are approximately 84,000 clones; about 86% appear just once. The top ten clones comprise under 6.5% of the sample.

For TCR beta library preparation, 1.5 to 2 micrograms of genomic DNA was extracted from cryopreserved PBMCs. Longitudinal blood samples from CLL patients on ibrutinib monotherapy underwent high-throughput TCR beta sequencing. The patients were enrolled in a single-center, open-label phase 2 trial of ibrutinib monotherapy. With respect to this clone: Its antigen is currently not known. No base-level quality is on record; no much larger clone is a single base apart.

V and J lose 0 bases and 8 bases, and a span of 13 bases separates them. Based on the germline V gene, the CDR1 and CDR2 sequences are LGHNA and YNFKEQ. The cysteine opens and the phenylalanine closes a CDR3 of 15 amino acids. Of the read, only the CDR3 DNA is kept; its 45 bases are in frame from base 1. The chain couples TRBV4-2 to TRBJ1-4; matching of 5 bases hints at TRBD1 as the D gene. This sequence was found in a human donor with chronic lymphocytic leukemia. Source: PBMCs, taken before ibrutinib treatment. The bases read TGTGCCAGCAGCCAAGACAGGGTAGAGCGGGAAAAACTGTTTTTT. This translates into CASSQDRVEREKLFF.